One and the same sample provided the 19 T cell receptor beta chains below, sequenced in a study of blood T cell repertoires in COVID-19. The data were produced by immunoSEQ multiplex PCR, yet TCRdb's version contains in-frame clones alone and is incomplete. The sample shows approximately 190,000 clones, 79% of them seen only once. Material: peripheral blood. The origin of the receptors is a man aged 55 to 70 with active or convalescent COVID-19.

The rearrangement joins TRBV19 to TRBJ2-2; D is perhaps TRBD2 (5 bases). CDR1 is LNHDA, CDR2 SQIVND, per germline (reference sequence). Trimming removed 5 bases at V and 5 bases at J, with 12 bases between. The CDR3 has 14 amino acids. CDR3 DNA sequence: TGTGCCAGTAGTCTAGCCCGAGGAACCGGGGAGCTGTTTTTT. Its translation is CASSLARGTGELFF.

Here the CDR3 reads CASRRQSRGGGYTF. CDR3 DNA sequence: TGTGCCAGCAGAAGACAGTCCCGAGGGGGTGGCTACACCTTC. The rearrangement joins TRBV2 to TRBJ1-2, with D maybe TRBD1 (6 bases). Germline CDR1 reads SNHLY; CDR2 reads FYNNEI. This CDR3 spans 14 amino acids. The ends were cut back, 6 bases at V and 7 bases at J, with 18 bases in the middle.

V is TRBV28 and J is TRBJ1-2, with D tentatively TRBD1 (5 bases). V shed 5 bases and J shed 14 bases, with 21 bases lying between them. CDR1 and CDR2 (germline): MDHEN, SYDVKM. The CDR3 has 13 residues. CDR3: CASSPPDTGLGTF. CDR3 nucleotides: TGTGCCAGCAGTCCCCCGGACACAGGATTGGGAACCTTC.

CDR3 bases: TGTGCCAGCAGTTCAAGGGGGAAGCCCTACGAGCAGTACTTC. It yields the protein CASSSRGKPYEQYF. This chain uses TRBV6-5 with TRBJ2-7; perhaps TRBD1 as D (6 bases). This CDR3 contains 14 residues. The ends were cut back, 4 bases at V and 2 bases at J, with 12 bases in the middle. Germline-derived CDR1 and CDR2 are MNHEY and SVGAGI.

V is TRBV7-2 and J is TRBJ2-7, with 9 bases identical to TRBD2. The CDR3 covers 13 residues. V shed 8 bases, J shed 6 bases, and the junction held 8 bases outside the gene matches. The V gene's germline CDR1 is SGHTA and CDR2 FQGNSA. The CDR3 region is CASELGTSSEQYF. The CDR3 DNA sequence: TGTGCCAGCGAGCTGGGGACTAGCTCCGAGCAGTACTTC.

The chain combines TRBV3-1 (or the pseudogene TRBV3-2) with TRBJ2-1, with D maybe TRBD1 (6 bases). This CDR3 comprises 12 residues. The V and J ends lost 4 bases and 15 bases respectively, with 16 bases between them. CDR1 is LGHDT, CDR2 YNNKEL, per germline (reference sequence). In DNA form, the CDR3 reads TGTGCCAGCAGCCTTTCGACAGGAGACCCGTTCTTC. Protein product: CASSLSTGDPFF.

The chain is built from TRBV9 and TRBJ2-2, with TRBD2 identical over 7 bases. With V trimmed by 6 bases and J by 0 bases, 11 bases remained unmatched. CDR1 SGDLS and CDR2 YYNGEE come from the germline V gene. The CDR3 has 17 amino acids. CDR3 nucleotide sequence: TGTGCCAGCACCGTCGCGGGGAGCGGGGCGAACACCGGGGAGCTGTTTTTT. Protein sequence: CASTVAGSGANTGELFF.

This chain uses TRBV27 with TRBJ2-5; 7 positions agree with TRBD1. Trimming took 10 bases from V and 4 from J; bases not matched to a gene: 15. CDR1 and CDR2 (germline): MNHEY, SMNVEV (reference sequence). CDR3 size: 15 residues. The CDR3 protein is CATTDPKGAGETQYF. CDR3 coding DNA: TGTGCCACCACGGACCCAAAGGGGGCCGGAGAGACCCAGTACTTC.

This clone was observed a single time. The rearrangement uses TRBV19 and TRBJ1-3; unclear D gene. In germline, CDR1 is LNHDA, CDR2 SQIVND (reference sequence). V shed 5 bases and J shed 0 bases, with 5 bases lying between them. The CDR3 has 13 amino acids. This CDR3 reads CASSFSSGNTIYF. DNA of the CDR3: TGTGCCAGTAGTTTCAGCTCTGGAAACACCATATATTTT.

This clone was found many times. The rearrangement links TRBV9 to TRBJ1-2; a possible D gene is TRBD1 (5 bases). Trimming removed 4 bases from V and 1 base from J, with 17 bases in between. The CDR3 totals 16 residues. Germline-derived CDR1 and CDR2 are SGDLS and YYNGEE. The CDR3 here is CASSPQAGLSNYGYTF. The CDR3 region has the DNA TGTGCCAGCAGCCCCCAGGCGGGACTGAGTAACTATGGCTACACCTTC.

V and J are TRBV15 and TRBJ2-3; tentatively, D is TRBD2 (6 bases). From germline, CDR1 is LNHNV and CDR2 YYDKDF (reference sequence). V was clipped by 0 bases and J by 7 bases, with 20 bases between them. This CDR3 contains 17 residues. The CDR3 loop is CATSRDSGGPSRYTQYF. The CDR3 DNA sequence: TGTGCCACCAGCAGAGATAGCGGAGGGCCCTCCAGGTATACGCAGTATTTT. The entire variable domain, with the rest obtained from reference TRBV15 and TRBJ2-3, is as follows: DAMVIQNPRYQVTQFGKPVTLSCSQTLNHNVMYWYQQKSSQAPKLLFHYYDKDFNNEADTPDNFQSRRPNTSFCFLDIRSPGLGDTAMYLCATSRDSGGPSRYTQYFGPGTRLTVL.

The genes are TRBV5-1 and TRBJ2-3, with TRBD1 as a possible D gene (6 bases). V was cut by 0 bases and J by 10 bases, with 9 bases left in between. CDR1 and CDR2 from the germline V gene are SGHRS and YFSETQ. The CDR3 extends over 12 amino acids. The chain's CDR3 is CASSLESGAQYF. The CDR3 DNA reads TGCGCCAGCAGCTTGGAGTCAGGGGCGCAGTATTTT. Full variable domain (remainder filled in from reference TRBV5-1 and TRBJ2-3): KAGVTQTPRYLIKTRGQQVTLSCSPISGHRSVSWYQQTPGQGLQFLFEYFSETQRNKGNFPGRFSGRQFSNSRSEMNVSTLELGDSALYLCASSLESGAQYFGPGTRLTVL.

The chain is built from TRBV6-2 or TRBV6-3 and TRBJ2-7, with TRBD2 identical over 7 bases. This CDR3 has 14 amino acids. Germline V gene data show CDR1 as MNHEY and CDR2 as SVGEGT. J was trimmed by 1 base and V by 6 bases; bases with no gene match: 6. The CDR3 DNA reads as TGTGCCAGCAGCGGACTAGGGGAGTCCTACGAGCAGTACTTC. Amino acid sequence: CASSGLGESYEQYF.

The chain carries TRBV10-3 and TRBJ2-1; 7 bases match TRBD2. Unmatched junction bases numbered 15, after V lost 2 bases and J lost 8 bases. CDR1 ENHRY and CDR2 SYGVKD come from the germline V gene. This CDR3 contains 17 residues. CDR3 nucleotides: TGTGCCATCAGTGAGAAGATTTCTGGCGGGAGAATCGATGAGCAGTTCTTC. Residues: CAISEKISGGRIDEQFF.

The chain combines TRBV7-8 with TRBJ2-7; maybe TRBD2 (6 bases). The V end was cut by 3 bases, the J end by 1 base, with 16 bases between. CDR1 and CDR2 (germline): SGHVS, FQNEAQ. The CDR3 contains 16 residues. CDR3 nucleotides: TGTGCCAGCAGCTTTATCGGTAGCGGATCGTCCTACGAGCAGTACTTC. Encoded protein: CASSFIGSGSSYEQYF.

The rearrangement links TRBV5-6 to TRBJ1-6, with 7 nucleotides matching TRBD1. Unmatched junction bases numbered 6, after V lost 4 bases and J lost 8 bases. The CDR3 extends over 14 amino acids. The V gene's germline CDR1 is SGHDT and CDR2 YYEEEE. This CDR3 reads CASSPRDRDSPLHF. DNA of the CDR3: TGTGCCAGCAGCCCCCGGGACAGAGATTCACCCCTCCACTTT.

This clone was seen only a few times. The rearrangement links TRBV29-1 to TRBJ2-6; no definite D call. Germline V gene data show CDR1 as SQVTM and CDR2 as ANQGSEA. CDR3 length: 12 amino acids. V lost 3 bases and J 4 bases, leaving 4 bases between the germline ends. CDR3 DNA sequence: TGCAGCGTTGATACAGGGGCCAACGTCCTGACTTTC. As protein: CSVDTGANVLTF.

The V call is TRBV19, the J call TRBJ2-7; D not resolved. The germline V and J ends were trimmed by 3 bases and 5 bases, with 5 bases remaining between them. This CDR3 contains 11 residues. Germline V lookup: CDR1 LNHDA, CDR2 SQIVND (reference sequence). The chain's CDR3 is CASSIRDEQYF. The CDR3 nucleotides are TGTGCCAGTAGTATCCGAGACGAGCAGTACTTC.

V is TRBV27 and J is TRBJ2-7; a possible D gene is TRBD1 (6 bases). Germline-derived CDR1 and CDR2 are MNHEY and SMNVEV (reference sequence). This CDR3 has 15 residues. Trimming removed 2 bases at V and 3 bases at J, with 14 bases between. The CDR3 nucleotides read TGTGCCAGCAGTTTACGTTCAGGGGTCCTCTACGAGCAGTACTTC. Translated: CASSLRSGVLYEQYF.